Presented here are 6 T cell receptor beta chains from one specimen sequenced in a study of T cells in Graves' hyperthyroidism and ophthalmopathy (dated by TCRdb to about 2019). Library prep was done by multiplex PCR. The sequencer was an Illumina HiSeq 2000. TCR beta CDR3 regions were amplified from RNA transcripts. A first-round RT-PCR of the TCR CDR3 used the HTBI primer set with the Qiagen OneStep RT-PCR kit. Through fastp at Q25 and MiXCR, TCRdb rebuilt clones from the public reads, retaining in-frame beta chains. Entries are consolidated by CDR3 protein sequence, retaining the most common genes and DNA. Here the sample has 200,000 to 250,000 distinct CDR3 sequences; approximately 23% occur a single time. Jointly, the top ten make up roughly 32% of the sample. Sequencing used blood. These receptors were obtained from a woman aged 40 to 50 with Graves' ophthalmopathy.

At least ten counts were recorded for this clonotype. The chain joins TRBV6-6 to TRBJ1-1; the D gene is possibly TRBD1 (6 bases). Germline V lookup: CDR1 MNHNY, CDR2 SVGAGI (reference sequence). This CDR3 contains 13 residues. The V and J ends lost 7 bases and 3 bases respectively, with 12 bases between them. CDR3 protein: CASTIQGYTEAFF. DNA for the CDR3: TGTGCCAGCACCATACAGGGTTACACTGAAGCTTTCTTT.

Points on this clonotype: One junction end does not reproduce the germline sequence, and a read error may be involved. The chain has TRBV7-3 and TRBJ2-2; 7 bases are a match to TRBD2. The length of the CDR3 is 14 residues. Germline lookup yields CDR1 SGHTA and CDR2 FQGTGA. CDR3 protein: CATQPSGGTGGLFF. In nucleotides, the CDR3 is TGTGCCACCCAACCCTCGGGAGGCACCGGGGGGCTGTTTTTT.

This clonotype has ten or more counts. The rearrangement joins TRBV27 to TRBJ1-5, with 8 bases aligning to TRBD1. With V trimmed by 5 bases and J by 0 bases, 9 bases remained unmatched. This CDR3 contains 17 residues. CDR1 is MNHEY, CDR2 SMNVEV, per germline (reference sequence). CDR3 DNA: TGTGCCAGCAGTACAGGGACAGGTCTGTATAGCAATCAGCCCCAGCATTTT. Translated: CASSTGTGLYSNQPQHF.

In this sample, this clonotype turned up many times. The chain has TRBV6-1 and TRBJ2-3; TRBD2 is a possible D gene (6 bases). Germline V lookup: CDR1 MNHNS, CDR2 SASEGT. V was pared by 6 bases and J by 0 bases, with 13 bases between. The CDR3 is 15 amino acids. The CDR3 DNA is TGTGCCAGCAGCCAGACTAGTACTAGCACAGATACGCAGTATTTT. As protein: CASSQTSTSTDTQYF.

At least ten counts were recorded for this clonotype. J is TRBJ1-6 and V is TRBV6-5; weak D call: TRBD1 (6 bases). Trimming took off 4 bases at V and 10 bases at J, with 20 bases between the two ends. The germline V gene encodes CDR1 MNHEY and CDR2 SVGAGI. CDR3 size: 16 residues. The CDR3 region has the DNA TGTGCCAGCAGTTTCCTACTTCAGGGGAGAGGATCACCCCTCCACTTT. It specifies CASSFLLQGRGSPLHF.

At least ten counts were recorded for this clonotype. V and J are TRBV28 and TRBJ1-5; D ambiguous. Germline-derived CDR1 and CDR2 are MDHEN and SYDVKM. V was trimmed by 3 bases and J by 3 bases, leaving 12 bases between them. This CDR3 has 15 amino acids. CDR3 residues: CASSLVGETNQPQHF. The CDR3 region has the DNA TGTGCCAGCAGTTTGGTCGGAGAAACCAATCAGCCCCAGCATTTT.